This T cell receptor beta chain was retrieved from a study of cytomegalovirus exposure and HLA in healthy donors listed by TCRdb under 2017. Looking at the study overall: An earlier analysis of several hundred of the donors reported about 280 Gb of sequence data and around 100 million unique TCR beta sequences obtained from about 200 million T cells. A later genetic analysis took genome-wide SNP genotypes for about three fifths of the 666 donors and used that subset as a discovery cohort. Donor age, sex, ethnicity and CMV serostatus were collected together with the repertoire data. An earlier analysis of approximately 580 of the donors used high-throughput TCR beta sequencing to judge whether each TCR beta V gene segment behaved as functional or pseudogenic. HLA typing covered class I and class II loci at four-digit resolution. The later analysis used no new phenotypic data to find candidate immune exposures, relying instead on TCR beta sequences and their occurrence across donors. An early release that covered 500 to 800 HLA-typed donors contained around 300 gigabases of sequencing data and tens of millions of unique TCR sequences. Roughly 5 DR-DQ haplotypes were handled as single units for association and clustering, since linkage in the cohort was strong. Every discovery cohort repertoire had been produced on one sequencing platform. The number of typed donors differed by locus: roughly 620-640 for A, B, C, DRB1 and DQB1; some 540 for DQA1; over 600 for DPA1; and roughly 470 for DPB1. To predict cytomegalovirus infection status, the study brought together high-throughput TCR immunosequencing, statistical association of individual TCRs with disease status, and machine learning. Of the roughly 400 genotyped donors, approximately 80% were placed in the genetic ancestry cluster associated with self-reported Caucasian donors. The study was designed to test whether signatures of past pathogen exposure could be identified by cataloging public T cell receptors. In a later analysis, previously published TCR beta repertoires from 550 to 750 donors were re-analyzed and high-resolution HLA genotyping was added so that TCR occurrence patterns could be studied. A separate validation cohort of roughly 120 different subjects was used in addition to the 666-subject first cohort. Across around 400 genotyped donors of the cohort, an average of about 250,000 unique TCR beta nucleotide sequences per donor were sequenced, and around 19% of those sequences were non-productive. Using immunosequencing, the study profiled T cell repertoires from around 680 subjects and related those repertoires to cytomegalovirus serostatus. Here is what the overall study found, with its caveats: In a later analysis, 16,951 TCR beta sequences were associated with specific HLA alleles at a false discovery rate of 0.05. According to a later genetic analysis, donors in an Asian-associated ancestry cluster had fewer N-insertions in productive TCRs than the approximately 700-donor mean. It was suggested by the authors that the approach could potentially be generalized to other disease states and immunological phenotypes. Because counts were too low, more than 15 rarely observed V segments, including chromosome 9 orphons, were excluded from the earlier analysis of several hundred of the donors. In a later analysis, most CMV-associated TCR beta chains were found to appear HLA-restricted, with HLA associations seemingly driven largely by CMV exposure. A total of about 180 TCR beta chains were listed by the study as associated with cytomegalovirus. In a later genetic analysis, a missense DCLRE1C variant was associated with V-gene and J-gene trimming of TCR beta chains, and the association was replicated in an independent cohort. In an earlier analysis of 587 of the donors, most TCR beta V segments appeared in productive rearrangements about 87% or about 30% of the time, broadly matching IMGT annotations. In both the original and validation cohorts, the classifier was reported to diagnose cytomegalovirus status with high specificity and sensitivity. A further reported finding was that TCR beta sequences accurately predicted the HLA-A and HLA-B alleles for most subjects in the first cohort. Because HLA typing was missing for some donors at each locus, association tests included only the typed subset. According to a later analysis, TCR association rates differed among HLA loci, with DRB1 alleles showing the most associated TCRs and HLA-C alleles showing the fewest. Roughly uniform sequencing depth across donors was assumed in presence/absence analyses, although this assumption may not hold. In vitro tests confirmed that a few of the cytomegalovirus-associated TCR beta chains recognize cytomegalovirus antigens. Assigning TCR associations to individual alleles was difficult when HLA alleles, especially DR and DQ, strongly co-occurred. For the cohort, immune exposure information was limited to CMV serostatus. Several of the top co-occurrence clusters appeared to be linked to parvovirus B19, influenza, CMV and Epstein-Barr virus, according to a later analysis. Correlated functional status among segregating V segments might reflect linkage disequilibrium, but an unknown experimental factor could not be ruled out. Across donors, most TCR sequences were observed very rarely, whereas some public TCRs were present in many individuals. The sequencing pipeline was judged likely to have produced a cluster of highly shared sequence variants as a technical artifact. Compared with equally common non-associated chains, HLA-associated TCR beta chains in a later analysis were more clonally expanded and had lower generation probabilities. Some IMGT-functional V segments, including TRBV6-2 and TRBV6-3, could not be told apart with the 87-base-pair reads, so those segments were excluded. This cohort had only TCR beta chains sequenced, and the lack of alpha or paired-chain data limited which features could be detected.

Libraries were prepared through the immunoSEQ multiplex PCR assay. The multiplex PCR relied on a mix of 60 forward primers for TCR Vbeta segments and 13 reverse primers for TCR Jbeta segments. A multiplex PCR assay on genomic DNA amplified the CDR3 region of rearranged TCR beta genes. The Illumina HiSeq System was used to sequence the amplified TCR beta libraries as 87-base-pair reads. The published analysis was carried out like this. In a later analysis, tens of millions of unique TCR beta chains were counted across the 500 to 850 repertoires, and roughly 11 million of these chains were shared by at least two donors. To remove PCR and sequencing errors, raw reads were error-corrected and collapsed into unique sequences using a nearest-neighbor algorithm that merged closely related sequences. V, D and J gene segments were assigned by aligning CDR3 sequences to IMGT reference sequences. Each retained sequence needed at least a six-nucleotide match to both a V gene segment and a J gene segment. A rearrangement counted as productive if the CDR3 had no stop codons and remained in frame with V and J, and every other rearrangement counted as non-productive. CDR3 was defined by IMGT convention, running from the second conserved V-encoded cysteine to the conserved J-encoded phenylalanine. In an earlier analysis of 500 to 650 of the donors, sequences lacking an unambiguous match to a single V gene segment were excluded. An earlier analysis of 500 to 600 of the donors classified V segments as functional when productive rearrangements were above 56.7% and as segregating when the standard deviation between donors was above 5%. A statistical classification framework was built to diagnose cytomegalovirus status from the catalog of TCR beta chain sequences. In a later analysis, TCR nucleotide sequences were compared against IMGT/GENE-DB human TR gene sequences so that V and J genes could be assigned. In a later analysis, CDR3 sequences and most-parsimonious VDJ recombination scenarios were assigned using the TCRdist pipeline. In a later analysis, each TCR beta chain was defined by its CDR3 amino acid sequence together with its V-gene family, and reads lacking a unique V-gene family were excluded. As a way to deal with suspected cross-contamination and a sequencing artifact, a later analysis dropped over 550 nucleotide sequences that were highly shared and had low generation probability. In a later analysis, a clonal expansion index for each public chain was calculated from normalized within-repertoire ranks of inferred template counts. In a later analysis, generation probabilities were computed with a VDJ recombination model fitted to out-of-frame rearrangements, and the resulting probabilities were checked against IGoR. A later analysis scored TCR-TCR, TCR-HLA and TCR-CMV co-occurrence with hypergeometric tests, applying a repertoire-size bias correction to TCR pairs. In a later analysis, false discovery rates were estimated by permuting HLA or CMV assignments 20 times. In a later analysis, co-occurring TCRs were grouped using DBSCAN, and TCRdist sequence similarity was added for clustering within HLA-allele-positive subsets. Co-occurrence clustering excluded repertoires with fewer than 30,000 or more than 120,000 public chains, plus five with anomalous nucleotide sharing. TCRdb provides this immuneACCESS table in a form limited to in-frame rearrangements. Some clones are lacking; in checked studies, under half of them reflect an unresolved V gene, and why the rest are absent is not known. The V and J calls and clone size were taken over from that table, and D and trimming were inferred from the DNA. In all, the sample holds some 150,000 clones, and just over 70% of those were seen once. The ten top clones hold around 1.6% of the sample.

CDR1 and CDR2 were assigned from the germline V gene (reference sequence) as GTSNPN and SVGIG. There are 14 amino acids in the CDR3, from cysteine to phenylalanine inclusive. Only the CDR3 DNA is retained, 42 bases long and in frame from the first base. The germline V end is reduced by 5 bases and the J end by 11 bases; junction bases left unmatched: 9. The cohort was made up of approximately 670 healthy bone marrow donors. Cohort members were all nominally healthy when sampled, although unrecorded immune exposures were likely present. The donor tested CMV seronegative, placing the donor among the roughly 350 seronegative members of the cohort. A peripheral blood sample was collected from each donor, and TCR beta sequencing was performed on peripheral blood mononuclear cells. Genomic DNA was extracted from the blood cell samples with the Qiagen DNeasy Blood Extraction Kit. With respect to this clone: Its antigen remains undetermined. No much larger clone is present one base from it, and per-base qualities are unavailable.

The sequenced material came from PBMCs. The sequence was obtained from a woman aged 25 to 45 in good health and CMV-seronegative. The V and J segments used are TRBV30 and TRBJ2-1; 13 bases in the junction line up with TRBD2. The CDR3 corresponds to CAWHPGTSGAKQFF. The DNA sequence follows: TGTGCCTGGCATCCCGGGACTAGCGGGGCTAAGCAGTTCTTC. Joined to the reference TRBV30 and TRBJ2-1 proteins, this CDR3 gives the full variable domain: SQTIHQWPATLVQPVGSPLSLECTVEGTSNPNLYWYRQAAGRGLQLLFYSVGIGQISSEVPQNLSASRPQDRQFILSSKKLLLSDSGFYLCAWHPGTSGAKQFFGPGTRLTVL.